The 10 T cell receptor beta chains below all came from one sample that was sequenced in a study of T-cell reconstitution after alpha-beta-depleted transplantation in children. Unique molecular identifiers were incorporated into the prepared TCRbeta library. TCRdb redid the calling of the PCR reads with MiXCR, one entry per CDR3 protein. The sample yields some 520,000 distinct CDR3 sequences, around a third seen once. The material sequenced was PBMCs from the stem cell graft donor, taken from the stem cell graft. The receptor source for this set is a human donor who donated a stem cell graft to a child with aplastic anemia.

V and J are TRBV6-4 and TRBJ2-1, with 9 bases that match TRBD1. CDR3 length: 15 residues. V lost 4 bases and J lost 9; bases outside the gene matches: 10. The germline V gene encodes CDR1 MRHNA and CDR2 SNTAGT. The CDR3 reads CASSAQGQGYGEQFF. CDR3 nucleotides: TGTGCCAGCAGTGCTCAGGGACAGGGATATGGTGAGCAGTTCTTC.

This clonotype has only a few counts. This rearrangement joins TRBV7-9 to TRBJ2-7; D ambiguous. The germline V gene has CDR1 SEHNR and CDR2 FQNEAQ (reference sequence). Trimming removed 3 bases from V and 0 bases from J, with 9 bases in between. The CDR3 length is 14 residues. In nucleotides, the CDR3 is TGTGCCAGCAGCTTTAGTACGAGCTCCTACGAGCAGTACGTC. Protein: CASSFSTSSYEQYV.

This clonotype came up many times. The chain employs TRBV5-1 and TRBJ2-5; D call uncertain. V was clipped by 4 bases and J by 2 bases, with 3 bases between them. The germline V gene has CDR1 SGHRS and CDR2 YFSETQ. This CDR3 contains 11 residues. The CDR3 is CASSIQETQYF. In DNA form, the CDR3 reads TGCGCCAGCAGCATTCAAGAGACCCAGTACTTC. The full variable domain, rest sourced from reference TRBV5-1 and TRBJ2-5, is KAGVTQTPRYLIKTRGQQVTLSCSPISGHRSVSWYQQTPGQGLQFLFEYFSETQRNKGNFPGRFSGRQFSNSRSEMNVSTLELGDSALYLCASSIQETQYFGPGTRLLVL.

This clonotype was recorded only once. V usage is TRBV18 and J usage is TRBJ1-1; unclear D gene. V dropped 2 bases and J dropped 1 base, with 11 bases sitting between them. This CDR3 is 15 amino acids long. Per the germline V gene, CDR1 is KGHSH and CDR2 is LQKENI. CDR3 amino acids: CASSPVSGPNTEAFF. CDR3 in DNA: TGTGCCAGCTCACCAGTATCGGGTCCGAACACTGAAGCTTTCTTT.

In its sample, this clonotype was seen a few times. The V gene is TRBV9, the J gene TRBJ1-4, with D possibly TRBD1 on 6 matching bases. Trimming stripped 2 bases from V and 3 bases from J, with 8 bases between. Germline CDR1 SGDLS, CDR2 YYNGEE. The CDR3 sequence is 14 residues long. DNA of the CDR3: TGTGCCAGCAGCGTCTCAGGGGCTAATGAAAAACTGTTTTTT. It specifies CASSVSGANEKLFF. The complete variable domain, with remaining parts taken from reference TRBV9 and TRBJ1-4, reads DSGVTQTPKHLITATGQRVTLRCSPRSGDLSVYWYQQSLDQGLQFLIQYYNGEERAKGNILERFSAQQFPDLHSELNLSSLELGDSALYFCASSVSGANEKLFFGSGTQLSVL.

The sample holds a few counts of this clonotype. The chain joins TRBV7-8 to TRBJ2-1; D may correspond to TRBD1 or TRBD2 (5 bases each). The V gene's germline CDR1 is SGHVS and CDR2 FQNEAQ. CDR3 length equals 16 residues. V gave up 4 bases and J gave up 0 bases, with 13 bases separating them. Written as DNA, the CDR3 is TGTGCCAGCAGCTCGACCGGGACCATCTCCTACAATGAGCAGTTCTTC. Translation gives CASSSTGTISYNEQFF.

This chain uses TRBV12-3 or TRBV12-4 with TRBJ1-3; 7 bases line up with TRBD1. CDR3 length: 15 residues. Trimming cost V 6 bases and J 0 bases; bases outside gene matches: 5. The CDR3 region has the DNA TGTGCCAGCAGCCGCCAGGGGGGCTCTGGAAACACCATATATTTT. As protein: CASSRQGGSGNTIYF.

The gene calls are TRBV5-1 and TRBJ1-1, with D perhaps TRBD1 (5 bases). The V end was cut by 5 bases, the J end by 0 bases, with 11 bases between. Germline V gene sequence: CDR1 SGHRS, CDR2 YFSETQ. The CDR3 spans 14 residues. The CDR3 nucleotides read TGCGCCAGCAGGCGAGACAGTCTGAACACTGAAGCTTTCTTT. This codes for CASRRDSLNTEAFF.

The chain carries TRBV6-2 or TRBV6-3 and TRBJ1-1; D is ambiguous. The V gene's germline CDR1 is MNHEY and CDR2 SVGEGT. The ends were cut back, 4 bases at V and 0 bases at J, with 9 bases in the middle. There are 14 residues in the CDR3. CDR3 amino acids: CASSSIAMNTEAFF. CDR3 nucleotides: TGTGCCAGCAGTTCTATAGCTATGAACACTGAAGCTTTCTTT.

This clonotype was detected a few times. CDR3 sequence (DNA): TGCAGCGTTGAAGAAGGATACGCGAACACTGAAGCTTTCTTT. Amino acid sequence: CSVEEGYANTEAFF. This chain uses TRBV29-1 with TRBJ1-1, with D uncertain. Germline CDR1 and CDR2: SQVTM and ANQGSEA. V gave up 0 bases and J gave up 1 base, with 9 bases separating them. There are 14 residues in the CDR3.